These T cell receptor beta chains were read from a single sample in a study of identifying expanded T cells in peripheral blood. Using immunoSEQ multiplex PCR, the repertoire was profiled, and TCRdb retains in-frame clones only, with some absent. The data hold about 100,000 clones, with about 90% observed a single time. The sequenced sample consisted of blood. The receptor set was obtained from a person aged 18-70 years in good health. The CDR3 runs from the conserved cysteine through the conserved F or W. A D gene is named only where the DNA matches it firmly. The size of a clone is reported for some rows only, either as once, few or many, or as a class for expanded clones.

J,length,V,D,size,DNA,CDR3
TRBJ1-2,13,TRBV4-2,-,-,TGTGCCAGCAGCCAATACTCGACAGGAGGCTACACCTTC,CASSQYSTGGYTF
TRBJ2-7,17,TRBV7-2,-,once,TGTGCCAGCAGCTCGAGTATAACCGGGACGGCCAAAAGTATGGAGTACTTC,CASSSSITGTAKSMEYF
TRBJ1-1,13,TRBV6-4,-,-,TGTGCCAGCAGATCACAGTCCGACACTGAAGCTTTCTTT,CASRSQSDTEAFF
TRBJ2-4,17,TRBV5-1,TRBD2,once,TGCGCCAGCAGCTTAGTGACCGCTAGCGGGGGGACTGGCATTCAGTACTTC,CASSLVTASGGTGIQYF
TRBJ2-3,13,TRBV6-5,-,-,TGTGCCAGCAGACGCACAGGACAAGATACGCAGTATTTT,CASRRTGQDTQYF
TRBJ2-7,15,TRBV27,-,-,TGTGCCAGCAGTTTACAGGGCCCCAGCTCCTACGAGCAGTACTTC,CASSLQGPSSYEQYF
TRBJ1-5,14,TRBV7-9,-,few,TGTGCCAGCAGCCACGATGGGGGCGAACAGCCCCAGCATTTT,CASSHDGGEQPQHF
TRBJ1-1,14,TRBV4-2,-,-,TGTGCCAGCAGCGACCCCCCTTTATGGACTGAAGCTTTCTTT,CASSDPPLWTEAFF
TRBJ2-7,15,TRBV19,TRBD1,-,TGTGCCAGTAATAATCCGGGACAGGGAGTCTACGAGCAGTACTTC,CASNNPGQGVYEQYF
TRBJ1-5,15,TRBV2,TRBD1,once,TGTGCCAGCAGTGGCACAGGGGCCTCCAGTCAGCCCCAGCATTTT,CASSGTGASSQPQHF
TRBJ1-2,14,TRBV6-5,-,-,TGTGCCAGCAGCACCGGGCCCGGAGGCTATGGCTACACCTTC,CASSTGPGGYGYTF
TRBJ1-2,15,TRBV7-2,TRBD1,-,TGTGCCAGCAGCTTGACGGGACAGAGCAACTATGGCTACACCTTC,CASSLTGQSNYGYTF
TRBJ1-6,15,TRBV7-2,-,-,TGTGCCAGCAGCTCGGCCACGTGGCGTAATTCACCCCTCCACTTT,CASSSATWRNSPLHF
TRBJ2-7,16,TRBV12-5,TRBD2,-,TGTGCTAGTGGTTCCGGGTCAAAGCGGGAGGGCCTCGAGCAGTACTTC,CASGSGSKREGLEQYF
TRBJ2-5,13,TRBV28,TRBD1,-,TGTGCCAGCAACCCGACAGGGATAGAGACCCAGTACTTC,CASNPTGIETQYF
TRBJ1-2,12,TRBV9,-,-,TGTGCCAGCTACTCGGAGGGGTCTGGCTACACCTTC,CASYSEGSGYTF
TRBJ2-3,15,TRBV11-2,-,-,TGTGCCAGCAGCTCCGGGACGGGTCGGAGGGGTACGCAGTATTTT,CASSSGTGRRGTQYF
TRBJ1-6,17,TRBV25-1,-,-,TGTGCCAGCAGTGAATCGTCCGGGGTGGACGGACTTTCACCCCTCCACTTT,CASSESSGVDGLSPLHF
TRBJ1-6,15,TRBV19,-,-,TGTGCCAGTAGTATCGTCCCCAGGGGAAATTCACCCCTCCACTTT,CASSIVPRGNSPLHF
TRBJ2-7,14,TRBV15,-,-,TGTGCCACCAGCCTTGGGCCAGGGATGGGGGAGCAGTACTTC,CATSLGPGMGEQYF
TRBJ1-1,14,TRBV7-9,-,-,TGTGCCAGCATCCTAGAGGGGTTCGATACTGAAGCTTTCTTT,CASILEGFDTEAFF
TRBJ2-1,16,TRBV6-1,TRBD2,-,TGTGCCAGCAGTCAAGAGCGGGGGGGCGCTTCCAATGAGCAGTTCTTC,CASSQERGGASNEQFF
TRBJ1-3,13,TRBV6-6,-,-,TGTGCCAGCAGCCGATATGGGGGAAACACCATATATTTT,CASSRYGGNTIYF
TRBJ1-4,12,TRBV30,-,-,TGTGCCTGGAGGGCAGGGTACGAAAAACTGTTTTTT,CAWRAGYEKLFF
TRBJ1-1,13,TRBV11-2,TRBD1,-,TGTGCCAGCAGCCGACAGGGCGACACTGAAGCTTTCTTT,CASSRQGDTEAFF
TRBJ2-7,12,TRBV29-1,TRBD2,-,TGCAGCGCCGGACTAGCAGCGTACGAGCAGTACTTC,CSAGLAAYEQYF
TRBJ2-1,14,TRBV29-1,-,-,TGCAGCGTCCTCGACCGGAATTTTTACAATGAGCAGTTCTTC,CSVLDRNFYNEQFF
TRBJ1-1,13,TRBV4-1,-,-,TGCGCCAGCAGCGAAGTCATGAACACTGAAGCTTTCTTT,CASSEVMNTEAFF
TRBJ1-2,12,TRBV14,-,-,TGTGCCAGCAGCCCCTCCCCCTATGGCTACACCTTC,CASSPSPYGYTF
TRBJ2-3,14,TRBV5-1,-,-,TGCGCCAGCAGCTTGGAAGGGTGGGCAGATACGCAGTATTTT,CASSLEGWADTQYF
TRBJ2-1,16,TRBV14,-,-,TGTGCCAGCAGCCACTTGCAGGGGATAGGCTACAATGAGCAGTTCTTC,CASSHLQGIGYNEQFF
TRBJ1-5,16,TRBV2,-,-,TGTGCCAGCAGTGGAATGGGCCAGTACAATGGTCAGCCCCAGCATTTT,CASSGMGQYNGQPQHF
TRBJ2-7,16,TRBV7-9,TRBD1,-,TGTGCCAGCAGCTTAGTTTGGGACAGGGGTACCTACGAGCAGTACTTC,CASSLVWDRGTYEQYF
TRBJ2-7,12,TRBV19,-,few,TGTGCCAGTAGTATCGGTGAATACGAGCAGTACTTC,CASSIGEYEQYF
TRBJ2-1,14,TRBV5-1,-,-,TGCGCCAGCAGTTCGGAAGGGGTCTACAATGAGCAGTTCTTC,CASSSEGVYNEQFF
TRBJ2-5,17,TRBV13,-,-,TGTGCCAGCAGCCCTCCCCAGGGTAGGAACGGCGAAGAGACCCAGTACTTC,CASSPPQGRNGEETQYF
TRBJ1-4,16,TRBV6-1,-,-,TGTGCCAGCAGTGAAGCGCCCGCGGGGAAGGGTGAAAAACTGTTTTTT,CASSEAPAGKGEKLFF
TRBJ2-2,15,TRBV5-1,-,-,TGCGCCAGCAGCTTGCCAGGAAAGAACACCGGGGAGCTGTTTTTT,CASSLPGKNTGELFF
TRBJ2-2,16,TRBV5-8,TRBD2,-,TGTGCCAGCAGCTTGATCCTAGCGGGAGCGTCCGGGGAGCTGTTTTTT,CASSLILAGASGELFF
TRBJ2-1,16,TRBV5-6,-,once,TGTGCCAGCAGCTTGGACCCGGGGAGCTCCTACAATGAGCAGTTCTTC,CASSLDPGSSYNEQFF
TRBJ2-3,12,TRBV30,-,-,TGTGCCTGGAGAACTAACACAGATACGCAGTATTTT,CAWRTNTDTQYF
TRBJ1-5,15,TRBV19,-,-,TGTGCCAGTAGTATAACTCCGAATAGCAATCAGCCCCAGCATTTT,CASSITPNSNQPQHF
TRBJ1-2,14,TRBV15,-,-,TGTGCCACCAGCAGGGACAGACTTAACTATGGCTACACCTTC,CATSRDRLNYGYTF
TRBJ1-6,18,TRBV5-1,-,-,TGCGCCAGCAGCATACAAGTCGCAGGGGAGGCATCGAATTCACCCCTCCACTTT,CASSIQVAGEASNSPLHF
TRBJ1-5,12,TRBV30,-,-,TGTGCCTGGAGTTCCGAGGATCAGCCCCAGCATTTT,CAWSSEDQPQHF
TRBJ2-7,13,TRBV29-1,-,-,TGCAGCGTTAGGGACACCCGTTGGGACGAGCAGTACTTC,CSVRDTRWDEQYF
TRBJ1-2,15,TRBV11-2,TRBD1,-,TGTGCCAGCAGCTTAGCTCCCACAGGGGCCTATGGCTACACCTTC,CASSLAPTGAYGYTF
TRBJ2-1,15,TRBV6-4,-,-,TGTGCCAGCAGTAGGATGGGGGGGGGCCGCAATGAGCAGTTCTTC,CASSRMGGGRNEQFF
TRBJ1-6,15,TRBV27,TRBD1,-,TGTGCCAGCAGAAGACAAGACAGGGGGAATTCACCCCTCCACTTT,CASRRQDRGNSPLHF
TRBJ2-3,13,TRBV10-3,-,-,TGTGCCATCAGTGAGACAGACACAGATACGCAGTATTTT,CAISETDTDTQYF
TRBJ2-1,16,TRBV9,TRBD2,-,TGTGCCAGCAGCGTAGTCGGAGCGGGAGTCGGGAATGAGCAGTTCTTC,CASSVVGAGVGNEQFF
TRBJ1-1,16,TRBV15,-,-,TGTGCCACCAGCAGACCAGGGCTAACCAGGCCGACTGAAGCTTTCTTT,CATSRPGLTRPTEAFF
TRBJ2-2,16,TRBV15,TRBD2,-,TGTGCCACCAGCAGGACTAGCGGGAGGATCTCCGGGGAGCTGTTTTTT,CATSRTSGRISGELFF
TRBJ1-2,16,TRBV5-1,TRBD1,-,TGCGCCAGCAGAACCTACTCCCAGGGGGAGAACTATGGCTACACCTTC,CASRTYSQGENYGYTF
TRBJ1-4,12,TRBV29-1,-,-,TGCAGCGGGGGGGAAAGGGGCGAAAAACTGTTTTTT,CSGGERGEKLFF